This TCR beta chain was identified in a study of control samples from healthy donors and cancer patients (dated by TCRdb to about 2020). On this clone itself: No cognate antigen has been identified for it. It has no much larger one-base neighbor in the sample; base qualities were not kept.

The library came from the immunoSEQ multiplex PCR assay. This immuneACCESS table, as held by TCRdb, lists in-frame sequences with V and J called but not all clones. Of the missing ones, under half trace to an unresolved V gene in checked studies; the others have no known cause. The sample table shows about 57,000 clones, and around 93% are seen once. Around 0.9% of the sample goes to the ten largest clones. V was cut back by 0 bases and J by 1 base, leaving a gap of 6 bases between them. The CDR3 goes from the cysteine to the phenylalanine over 15 residues. The DNA shown is the 45-base CDR3, in frame from base 1. Via the germline V gene, CDR1 is SGHTA and CDR2 FQGNSA.

The TCR sequence derives from a man aged 25-45 years with colorectal cancer. The sample comprised PBMCs. This receptor chain uses TRBV7-2 and TRBJ2-2; TRBD1 is possibly the D segment (6 matching bases). The DNA is TGTGCCAGCAGCTTAGCAGGGGGGAACACCGGGGAGCTGTTTTTT. The resulting protein is CASSLAGGNTGELFF.